The next 12 T cell receptor beta chains were all read from a single sample in a study of Ad26.COV2.S vaccination and SARS-CoV-2 variants (TCRdb year 2021). The library was made by the immunoSEQ multiplex PCR assay. Here the immuneACCESS table is served through TCRdb, limited to in-frame sequences with V and J called. Missing clones are a known gap in these copies; in checked studies unresolved V genes cover under half, and the rest lacks a known reason. The sample contains 400,000 to 450,000 clones, 75% to 95% of them found a single time. 12% of the sample comes from the top ten. This specimen's treatment or condition label, interpreted: approximately 18 received Ad26.COV2.S at low or high dose, single or two shots; roughly 5 received placebo; per-sample allocation not given. Repertoires of vaccine and placebo recipients were sequenced from samples collected on day 63 after the first injection.

Sequencing used peripheral blood, obtained in a trial of Ad26.COV2.S vaccine versus placebo. The receptors shown here come from a person between 18 and 59 years old who received the Ad26.COV2.S COVID-19 vaccine or a placebo.

This CDR3 is CASSLDSFEQYF. CDR3 nucleotide sequence: TGTGCCAGCAGCCTCGACAGTTTCGAGCAGTACTTC. The rearrangement links TRBV6-2 or TRBV6-3 to TRBJ2-7; a possible D gene is TRBD1 (5 bases). Germline assignment: CDR1 MNHEY and CDR2 SVGEGT. The CDR3 totals 12 residues. V was shortened by 6 bases and J by 6 bases, with 12 bases between the two germline ends.

The chain carries TRBV28 and TRBJ1-1; the D gene is possibly TRBD1 (5 bases). CDR1 is MDHEN and CDR2 is SYDVKM in the germline V gene. Between the trimmed V and J ends, which lost 11 bases and 2 bases, there was a span of 9 bases. The CDR3 is made up of 11 amino acids. CDR3 nucleotide sequence: TGTGCCTGGGGGACTAACACTGAAGCTTTCTTT. Translating it yields CAWGTNTEAFF.

V gene TRBV24-1 combines with J gene TRBJ2-7; D gene ambiguous. The CDR3 totals 11 residues. V lost 3 bases and J lost 9, with 8 bases in between. The germline gives CDR1 KGHDR, CDR2 SFDVKD. CDR3 nucleotides: TGTGCCACCAGTGATCCCCGGCGGCAGTACTTC. Protein sequence: CATSDPRRQYF.

Notes on this clone: Other DNA sequences in this sample translate to the same CDR3. The chain employs TRBV12-3 or TRBV12-4 and TRBJ2-3, with D unresolved. V was clipped by 6 bases and J by 3 bases, with 7 bases between them. This CDR3 is built from 12 residues. The CDR3 nucleotides are TGTGCCAGCAGCCGATCTACAGATACGCAGTATTTT. Its translation: CASSRSTDTQYF.

This clone was seen once. The rearrangement uses TRBV5-1 and TRBJ2-3, with 8 bases fitting TRBD2. This CDR3 has 18 residues. Germline V lookup: CDR1 SGHRS, CDR2 YFSETQ. Germline trimming cut 2 bases from V and 6 bases from J; bases unmatched to any gene: 17. The CDR3 reads CASSFWGNGLADVDTQYF. CDR3 DNA: TGCGCCAGCAGCTTCTGGGGGAACGGACTAGCTGATGTGGATACGCAGTATTTT.

The chain is built from TRBV10-3 and TRBJ1-3, with D unresolved. This CDR3 region has 15 residues. Trimming stripped 0 bases from V and 0 bases from J, with 6 bases between. Germline loops: CDR1 ENHRY, CDR2 SYGVKD. The CDR3 loop reads CAISESTASGNTIYF. In DNA form, the CDR3 reads TGTGCCATCAGTGAGTCAACAGCCTCTGGAAACACCATATATTTT.

This chain joins TRBV3-1 (or the pseudogene TRBV3-2) and TRBJ2-1; 8 bases are a match to TRBD2. The germline CDR1 and CDR2 sequences are LGHDT and YNNKEL (reference sequence). Trimming took 3 bases from V and 0 from J; bases not matched to a gene: 10. The CDR3 is 18 residues long. This CDR3 is CASSHPPGGGSSYNEQFF. For the CDR3, the DNA is TGTGCCAGCAGCCACCCCCCGGGGGGGGGAAGCTCCTACAATGAGCAGTTCTTC.

The V call is TRBV2, the J call TRBJ2-1; TRBD2 matches 8 bases. Germline V gene sequence: CDR1 SNHLY, CDR2 FYNNEI. The CDR3 has 14 amino acids. The ends lost 5 bases at V and 4 bases at J; junction bases unmatched: 4. Written as DNA, the CDR3 is TGTGCCAGCAGTCTAGCGGGCCATTACAATGAGCAGTTCTTC. This encodes CASSLAGHYNEQFF.

The V and J genes are TRBV11-2 and TRBJ1-2; 7 nucleotides match TRBD1. Germline CDR1 SGHAT, CDR2 FQNNGV. The CDR3 runs 13 residues. The trim removed 10 bases at V and 5 bases at J, leaving 10 bases unmatched. The CDR3 region is CATPRLQGYGYTF. CDR3 DNA sequence: TGTGCCACTCCTAGATTACAGGGGTATGGCTACACCTTC.

This sequence joins TRBV18 and TRBJ2-5; 10 bases map to TRBD1. CDR1 and CDR2 (germline): KGHSH, LQKENI. The ends lost 2 bases at V and 5 bases at J; junction bases unmatched: 8. The CDR3 has 16 amino acids. CDR3 amino acids: CASSPTATGGYETQYF. In DNA form, the CDR3 reads TGTGCCAGCTCACCAACCGCGACAGGGGGCTATGAGACCCAGTACTTC.

The genes are TRBV24-1 and TRBJ2-7; 10 nucleotides match TRBD1. V trimming: 4 bases; J trimming: 6 bases; junction bases outside the gene matches: 8. This CDR3 is 15 amino acids long. Per germline, CDR1 KGHDR and CDR2 SFDVKD. CDR3 bases: TGTGCCACCAGTGAGAGGGACAGGGGACTTAGCGAGCAGTACTTC. Protein sequence: CATSERDRGLSEQYF.

This clone appeared a few times. This rearrangement joins TRBV24-1 to TRBJ2-7, with 9 bases that match TRBD1. Trimming at V came to 2 bases and at J to 4 bases, leaving 8 bases not matched to a gene. The germline gives CDR1 KGHDR, CDR2 SFDVKD. CDR3 length: 16 amino acids. The CDR3 sequence is CATSDSPGQGQYEQYF. The CDR3 bases are TGTGCCACCAGTGATTCTCCGGGACAGGGTCAGTACGAGCAGTACTTC.